Following are 8 T cell receptor beta chains from one sample sequenced in a study of shared clonotypes between healthy human individuals. The repertoire was sequenced with immunoSEQ multiplex PCR; TCRdb's copy has only in-frame clones and lacks some. Among millions of clones listed, over 85% were seen once. The sequenced sample was naive CD4+ T cells sorted from blood. Sample subset: CD45RA+ positively selected. Receptor source: a man aged 18-30 years in good health.

V usage is TRBV19 and J usage is TRBJ1-1; a weak D match, TRBD1 (6 bases). The V gene's germline CDR1 is LNHDA and CDR2 SQIVND (reference sequence). This CDR3 has 16 amino acids. Trimming pared 6 bases from V and 1 base from J, leaving 18 bases between. The DNA for the CDR3 is TGTGCCAGTAGCCACGCTCAAGGACAGAGGAACACTGAAGCTTTCTTT. It translates to CASSHAQGQRNTEAFF.

This rearrangement joins TRBV5-1 to TRBJ2-1; 7 bases are shared with TRBD1. CDR3 length: 16 amino acids. CDR1 is SGHRS, CDR2 YFSETQ, per germline. J was trimmed by 3 bases and V by 0 bases; bases with no gene match: 6. The CDR3, as DNA: TGCGCCAGCAGCTTGGACCCCGGGACAGTCTACAATGAGCAGTTCTTC. This codes for CASSLDPGTVYNEQFF.

A word on this clone: At the DNA level, this CDR3 is encoded by other sequences in the same sample as well. V and J are TRBV18 and TRBJ2-5; 10 positions agree with TRBD2. Per germline, CDR1 KGHSH and CDR2 LQKENI. CDR3 length: 14 residues. V lost 3 bases to trimming and J lost 2 bases; unmatched junction nucleotides: 0. In nucleotides, the CDR3 is TGTGCCAGCTCACCTAGCGGGGGGCAAGAGACCCAGTACTTC. Protein: CASSPSGGQETQYF.

The chain carries TRBV6-5 and TRBJ1-6; a possible D gene is TRBD1 (5 bases). This CDR3 has 15 residues. V lost 6 bases to trimming and J lost 5 bases, with 14 bases between them. Germline V gene sequence: CDR1 MNHEY, CDR2 SVGAGI. The CDR3 reads CASSPGGRNNSPLHF. CDR3 coding DNA: TGTGCCAGCAGCCCCGGGGGTCGAAATAATTCACCCCTCCACTTT.

This clone was recorded once. The chain combines TRBV7-2 with TRBJ2-7; tentatively, D is TRBD1 (5 bases). Germline V lookup: CDR1 SGHTA, CDR2 FQGNSA. This CDR3 is 13 amino acids long. V lost 3 bases and J 5 bases, leaving 11 bases between the germline ends. CDR3 protein: CASSLPGRNEQYF. The CDR3 nucleotides read TGTGCCAGCAGCTTGCCAGGGCGGAACGAGCAGTACTTC.

This clone was seen once. The gene calls are TRBV7-2 and TRBJ2-3, with 11 bases matching TRBD2. This CDR3 comprises 18 residues. Germline-derived CDR1 and CDR2 are SGHTA and FQGNSA. The trim removed 2 bases at V and 3 bases at J, leaving 10 bases unmatched. CDR3 in DNA: TGTGCCAGCAGCTTAACCCGGATCCGACTAGCGGGAACAGATACGCAGTATTTT. As protein: CASSLTRIRLAGTDTQYF.

The V gene is TRBV19, the J gene TRBJ1-6; tentative D call: TRBD1 (5 bases). Between the trimmed V and J ends, which lost 3 bases and 7 bases, there was a span of 13 bases. The CDR3 consists of 15 residues. Germline V gene sequence: CDR1 LNHDA, CDR2 SQIVND (reference sequence). CDR3 in DNA: TGTGCCAGTAGTATGGGACGGAACTTGAATTCACCCCTCCACTTT. It is translated as CASSMGRNLNSPLHF.

The rearrangement joins TRBV7-9 to TRBJ2-7, with a possible D match to TRBD2 (6 bases). Germline lookup yields CDR1 SEHNR and CDR2 FQNEAQ (reference sequence). V lost 1 base and J lost 5, with 9 bases in between. The CDR3 contains 13 residues. The CDR3 region is CASSLDWGDEQYF. As DNA, the CDR3 is TGTGCCAGCAGCTTAGATTGGGGGGACGAGCAGTACTTC.